The 15 T cell receptor beta chains reported below all come from one sample, sequenced in a study of OX40 agonist ivuxolimab in advanced cancers. Produced via immunoSEQ multiplex PCR; TCRdb's table is partial and in-frame only. Of roughly 66,000 clones in the sample, about 90% were seen once. The sample was CD4+ or CD8+ T cells sorted from blood, taken in a trial of the OX40 agonist ivuxolimab. The receptors derive from an adult with an advanced solid tumor such as melanoma, head and neck, liver or kidney cancer.

The chain combines TRBV6-6 with TRBJ1-5, with a weak D call TRBD1 (5 bases). The CDR3 sequence is 13 residues long. Trimming removed 5 bases from V and 7 bases from J, with 12 bases in between. Germline CDR1 MNHNY, CDR2 SVGAGI (reference sequence). CDR3 DNA: TGTGCCAGCAGTCCCCAGGGTAGCCAGCCCCAGCATTTT. It yields the protein CASSPQGSQPQHF.

The rearrangement links TRBV6-5 to TRBJ1-5; D is possibly TRBD1 (5 bases). The germline V gene encodes CDR1 MNHEY and CDR2 SVGAGI. V dropped 6 bases and J dropped 2 bases, with 14 bases sitting between them. The CDR3 runs 15 residues. CDR3 bases: TGTGCCAGCAGACTTGGACAAACCGGCAATCAGCCCCAGCATTTT. Translated: CASRLGQTGNQPQHF.

The chain links TRBV5-1 to TRBJ1-3; 10 bases agree with TRBD1. This CDR3 has 12 amino acids. CDR1 SGHRS and CDR2 YFSETQ come from the germline V gene. The trim removed 6 bases at V and 8 bases at J, leaving 2 bases unmatched. CDR3 DNA sequence: TGCGCCAGCACCGGACAGGGGGACACCATATATTTT. Translating it yields CASTGQGDTIYF.

The DNA for the CDR3 is TGTGCCAGCAGTTGGAGAGAGATCAACACTGAAGCTTTCTTT. This codes for CASSWREINTEAFF. This sequence joins TRBV6-5 and TRBJ1-1; no firm D call. Germline V gene sequence: CDR1 MNHEY, CDR2 SVGAGI. The CDR3 has 14 residues. V lost 4 bases to trimming and J lost 2 bases, with 11 bases between them.

V is TRBV19 and J is TRBJ1-2; tentatively, D is TRBD1 (6 bases). This CDR3 has 14 residues. V was cut by 3 bases and J by 7 bases, with 15 bases left in between. Germline CDR1 and CDR2: LNHDA and SQIVND (reference sequence). As DNA, the CDR3 is TGTGCCAGTAGTATCGGGGGGCAAAGGGGTGGCTACACCTTC. Protein sequence: CASSIGGQRGGYTF. The full variable domain, completed using reference TRBV19 and TRBJ1-2, is DGGITQSPKYLFRKEGQNVTLSCEQNLNHDAMYWYRQDPGQGLRLIYYSQIVNDFQKGDIAEGYSVSREKKESFPLTVTSAQKNPTAFYLCASSIGGQRGGYTFGSGTRLTVV.

This clone was recorded once. This chain uses TRBV18 with TRBJ2-2; no definite D call. CDR1 and CDR2 (germline): KGHSH, LQKENI. Trimming removed 1 base from V and 5 bases from J, with 2 bases in between. The CDR3 totals 12 residues. The CDR3 nucleotides are TGTGCCAGCTCACCACTGACCGGGGAGCTGTTTTTT. Protein product: CASSPLTGELFF. The variable domain in full, with the rest retrieved from reference TRBV18 and TRBJ2-2, is NAGVMQNPRHLVRRRGQEARLRCSPMKGHSHVYWYRQLPEEGLKFMVYLQKENIIDESGMPKERFSAEFPKEGPSILRIQQVVRGDSAAYFCASSPLTGELFFGEGSRLTVL.

CDR3 region: CASSLGRSSYNEQFF. CDR3 bases: TGTGCCAGCAGCTTGGGCAGGAGCTCCTACAATGAGCAGTTCTTC. V usage is TRBV11-3 and J usage is TRBJ2-1; D is unclear. The CDR3 sequence is 15 residues long. Trimming left V 3 bases short and J 0 bases short, with 9 bases between. In germline, CDR1 is SGHNT, CDR2 YENEEA. Full variable domain (remainder filled in from reference TRBV11-3 and TRBJ2-1): EAGVVQSPRYKIIEKKQPVAFWCNPISGHNTLYWYLQNLGQGPELLIRYENEEAVDDSQLPKDRFSAERLKGVDSTLKIQPAELGDSAVYLCASSLGRSSYNEQFFGPGTRLTVL.

The chain joins TRBV19 to TRBJ2-7; D is undetermined. CDR3 length: 14 amino acids. Germline CDR1 LNHDA, CDR2 SQIVND (reference sequence). The V end lost 4 bases, the J end lost 0 bases, and 10 bases lay between the germline ends. Written as DNA, the CDR3 is TGTGCCAGTAGTAGGTCGGTTAACTCCTACGAGCAGTACTTC. Protein product: CASSRSVNSYEQYF.

In this sample, this clone turned up once. Germline is not matched at one junction end, which may reflect a read error. The rearrangement joins TRBV5-1 to TRBJ1-3, with TRBD1 matching over 7 bases. CDR1 and CDR2 from the germline V gene are SGHRS and YFSETQ. The CDR3 runs to 12 residues. CDR3 amino acids: CASSLGTATIYF. The CDR3 region has the DNA TGTGCCAGCAGCTTAGGGACAGCAACCATATATTTT. The full variable domain, with the rest looked up from reference TRBV5-1 and TRBJ1-3, is KAGVTQTPRYLIKTRGQQVTLSCSPISGHRSVSWYQQTPGQGLQFLFEYFSETQRNKGNFPGRFSGRQFSNSRSEMNVSTLELGDSALYLCASSLGTATIYFGEGSWLTVV.

V usage is TRBV5-5 and J usage is TRBJ2-3; 8 bases map to TRBD2. CDR3 length: 15 amino acids. CDR1 SGHKS and CDR2 YYEKEE come from the germline V gene (reference sequence). J gave up 0 bases and V 4 bases, and 4 bases lay outside the gene matches. The CDR3 is CASSREGASTDTQYF. In nucleotides, the CDR3 is TGTGCCAGCAGCCGGGAGGGTGCAAGCACAGATACGCAGTATTTT.

The V and J genes are TRBV4-1 and TRBJ1-1, with 9 bases identical to TRBD1. The CDR3 has 14 residues. Germline CDR1 reads MGHRA; CDR2 reads YSYEKL. The trim removed 4 bases at V and 8 bases at J, leaving 8 bases unmatched. The CDR3 protein is CASSRGTGSMEAFF. Written as DNA, the CDR3 is TGCGCCAGCAGCCGAGGGACAGGGTCTATGGAAGCTTTCTTT.

The CDR3 region is CASSEARFGAYEQYF. The CDR3 nucleotides are TGCGCCAGCAGTGAGGCGAGGTTTGGGGCTTACGAGCAGTACTTC. J is TRBJ2-7 and V is TRBV10-1, with D tentatively TRBD1 (5 bases). V was shortened by 2 bases and J by 4 bases, with 15 bases between the two germline ends. CDR1 is WNHNN and CDR2 is SYGVQD in the germline V gene (reference sequence). CDR3 length: 15 residues.

A single count supports this clone. The chain combines TRBV29-1 with TRBJ1-4; possible D gene TRBD1, 6 bases. Looked up from germline, CDR1 is SQVTM and CDR2 is ANQGSEA. V lost 4 bases, J lost 7 bases, and 16 bases lay in between. CDR3 length: 14 amino acids. In nucleotides, the CDR3 is TGCAGCGTTGCCCGGGACACCGGCGGTGAAAAACTGTTTTTT. Its translation is CSVARDTGGEKLFF. The full variable domain, in which reference TRBV29-1 and TRBJ1-4 provide the parts outside the CDR3, is SAVISQKPSRDICQRGTSLTIQCQVDSQVTMMFWYRQQPGQSLTLIATANQGSEATYESGFVIDKFPISRPNLTFSTLTVSNMSPEDSSIYLCSVARDTGGEKLFFGSGTQLSVL.

The V call is TRBV28, the J call TRBJ2-5; D possibly corresponds to TRBD2 (6 bases). V was clipped by 4 bases and J by 4 bases, with 7 bases between them. This CDR3 contains 12 residues. Germline V CDR1 and CDR2: MDHEN, SYDVKM. This chain's CDR3 is CASSWRVETQYF. In DNA, the CDR3 is TGTGCCAGCAGTTGGAGGGTAGAGACCCAGTACTTC.

The genes are TRBV20-1 and TRBJ2-1; no clear D gene. This CDR3 has 10 residues. V dropped 6 bases and J dropped 9 bases, with 9 bases sitting between them. Germline CDR1 is DFQATT and CDR2 is SNEGSKA (reference sequence). CDR3 coding DNA: TGCAGTGCCCCGGCGCGTGAGCAGTTCTTC. It yields the protein CSAPAREQFF.